These T cell receptor beta chains were read from a single sample in a study of T-cell memory formation after mild COVID-19. TCRdb ran MiXCR on the 5' RACE reads and lists one entry per CDR3 protein. The data show some 290,000 distinct CDR3 sequences, around 15% seen once. Sequencing used PBMCs or a T cell subset sorted from them (not recorded which). Receptors were obtained from a man aged 18-30 years who had mild COVID-19 (a few samples of this study predate the infection). Cell type and time point are not known. CDR3s include the opening cysteine and the closing phenylalanine or tryptophan. Fields, in order: J gene, clone size, V gene, D gene, CDR3 length, CDR3 protein, CDR3 DNA. A D gene is named only where the DNA matches it firmly. Only some rows state a clone size, as once, few, many or a class for expanded clones.

j_call: TRBJ1-1
clone_size: few
v_call: TRBV6-5
d_call: -
cdr3_length: 14
cdr3_aa: CASTPFGRNTEAFF
cdr3_nt: TGTGCCAGCACCCCCTTTGGGCGCAACACTGAAGCTTTCTTT

j_call: TRBJ1-1
clone_size: -
v_call: TRBV19
d_call: -
cdr3_length: 15
cdr3_aa: CASSIWSGRGAEAFF
cdr3_nt: TGTGCCAGTAGTATTTGGTCGGGCAGGGGAGCTGAAGCTTTCTTT

j_call: TRBJ2-3
clone_size: many
v_call: TRBV20-1
d_call: -
cdr3_length: 16
cdr3_aa: CSARDQAGLEVDTQYF
cdr3_nt: TGCAGTGCTAGAGATCAGGCAGGGTTGGAAGTGGATACGCAGTATTTT

j_call: TRBJ2-5
clone_size: -
v_call: TRBV5-1
d_call: -
cdr3_length: 14
cdr3_aa: CASSPFGDQETQYF
cdr3_nt: TGCGCCAGCAGCCCCTTCGGGGATCAGGAGACCCAGTACTTC

j_call: TRBJ2-3
clone_size: few
v_call: TRBV7-2
d_call: -
cdr3_length: 15
cdr3_aa: CASSKVAGGTDTQYF
cdr3_nt: TGTGCCAGCAGCAAAGTGGCCGGGGGCACAGATACGCAGTATTTT

j_call: TRBJ2-1
clone_size: few
v_call: TRBV7-2
d_call: TRBD1
cdr3_length: 14
cdr3_aa: CASSLTGGRDEQFF
cdr3_nt: TGTGCCAGCAGCTTGACAGGGGGCAGGGATGAGCAGTTCTTC

j_call: TRBJ2-1
clone_size: few
v_call: TRBV6-4
d_call: -
cdr3_length: 15
cdr3_aa: CASRPLPEDYNEQFF
cdr3_nt: TGTGCCAGCAGGCCGCTACCAGAGGACTACAATGAGCAGTTCTTC

j_call: TRBJ2-6
clone_size: -
v_call: TRBV30
d_call: -
cdr3_length: 16
cdr3_aa: CACDRDGSSGANVLTF
cdr3_nt: TGTGCCTGTGACCGGGACGGAAGCTCTGGGGCCAACGTCCTGACTTTC

j_call: TRBJ2-3
clone_size: -
v_call: TRBV2
d_call: TRBD2
cdr3_length: 12
cdr3_aa: CASSDAGLARHF
cdr3_nt: TGTGCCAGCAGTGATGCGGGACTAGCGCGCCATTTT

j_call: TRBJ1-6
clone_size: many
v_call: TRBV5-1
d_call: TRBD1
cdr3_length: 15
cdr3_aa: CASSPKGTGASPLHF
cdr3_nt: TGCGCCAGCAGCCCGAAGGGGACAGGGGCCTCACCCCTCCACTTT

j_call: TRBJ2-7
clone_size: -
v_call: TRBV7-2
d_call: TRBD1
cdr3_length: 15
cdr3_aa: CASSSEGARVYEQYF
cdr3_nt: TGTGCCAGCAGCTCAGAGGGGGCGCGGGTCTACGAGCAGTACTTC

j_call: TRBJ2-1
clone_size: many
v_call: TRBV6-2/TRBV6-3
d_call: TRBD2
cdr3_length: 14
cdr3_aa: CASSTGTSATRQFF
cdr3_nt: TGTGCCAGCAGTACCGGGACTAGCGCCACTCGGCAGTTCTTC

j_call: TRBJ1-5
clone_size: -
v_call: TRBV2
d_call: -
cdr3_length: 14
cdr3_aa: CASSEQRSDQPQHF
cdr3_nt: TGTGCCAGCAGTGAGCAACGTAGCGATCAGCCCCAGCATTTT

j_call: TRBJ2-7
clone_size: -
v_call: TRBV4-3
d_call: TRBD2
cdr3_length: 16
cdr3_aa: CASSQIAGGRAYEQYF
cdr3_nt: TGCGCCAGCAGCCAAATCGCGGGGGGCCGTGCTTACGAGCAGTACTTC

j_call: TRBJ1-2
clone_size: -
v_call: TRBV6-2/TRBV6-3
d_call: -
cdr3_length: 13
cdr3_aa: CASSYRLTYGYTF
cdr3_nt: TGTGCCAGCAGTTACAGACTCACGTATGGCTACACCTTC

j_call: TRBJ1-1
clone_size: many
v_call: TRBV7-2
d_call: TRBD1
cdr3_length: 13
cdr3_aa: CASSTQGDTEAFF
cdr3_nt: TGTGCCAGCAGCACGCAGGGGGACACTGAAGCTTTCTTT

j_call: TRBJ2-5
clone_size: -
v_call: TRBV5-1
d_call: -
cdr3_length: 15
cdr3_aa: CASSEVRDNQETQYF
cdr3_nt: TGCGCCAGCAGCGAGGTCCGGGACAACCAAGAGACCCAGTACTTC

j_call: TRBJ2-3
clone_size: -
v_call: TRBV7-3
d_call: -
cdr3_length: 13
cdr3_aa: CASRYDPRDTQYF
cdr3_nt: TGTGCCAGCAGATATGACCCGCGAGATACGCAGTATTTT

j_call: TRBJ2-1
clone_size: -
v_call: TRBV19
d_call: -
cdr3_length: 15
cdr3_aa: CASSIELVPYNEQFF
cdr3_nt: TGTGCCAGTAGTATAGAACTCGTCCCTTACAATGAGCAGTTCTTC

j_call: TRBJ2-3
clone_size: -
v_call: TRBV11-1
d_call: -
cdr3_length: 14
cdr3_aa: CASSLALPEDTQYF
cdr3_nt: TGTGCCAGCAGCTTAGCGCTCCCAGAGGATACGCAGTATTTT

j_call: TRBJ1-2
clone_size: once
v_call: TRBV7-9
d_call: TRBD1
cdr3_length: 14
cdr3_aa: CASSDQGQNYGYTF
cdr3_nt: TGTGCCAGCAGTGATCAGGGACAGAACTATGGCTACACCTTC

j_call: TRBJ2-3
clone_size: many
v_call: TRBV6-5
d_call: -
cdr3_length: 14
cdr3_aa: CASSYGVSADTQYF
cdr3_nt: TGTGCCAGCAGTTACGGCGTCAGCGCAGATACGCAGTATTTT

j_call: TRBJ2-1
clone_size: few
v_call: TRBV27
d_call: -
cdr3_length: 13
cdr3_aa: CASSLSLGNEQFF
cdr3_nt: TGTGCCAGCAGTTTATCGCTGGGCAATGAGCAGTTCTTC

j_call: TRBJ2-7
clone_size: -
v_call: TRBV4-3
d_call: TRBD1
cdr3_length: 18
cdr3_aa: CASSQDQFLGTGVYEQYF
cdr3_nt: TGCGCCAGCAGCCAAGATCAATTCCTCGGGACAGGGGTCTACGAGCAGTACTTC

j_call: TRBJ2-7
clone_size: -
v_call: TRBV18
d_call: TRBD1
cdr3_length: 15
cdr3_aa: CASSPGQGFSDEQYF
cdr3_nt: TGTGCCAGCTCCCCTGGACAGGGATTTTCGGACGAGCAGTACTTC

j_call: TRBJ1-5
clone_size: -
v_call: TRBV2
d_call: -
cdr3_length: 14
cdr3_aa: CASSIGTLNQPQHF
cdr3_nt: TGTGCCAGCAGTATCGGGACCCTCAATCAGCCCCAGCATTTT

j_call: TRBJ2-7
clone_size: -
v_call: TRBV20-1
d_call: TRBD2
cdr3_length: 17
cdr3_aa: CSARGLAGLGKTYEQYF
cdr3_nt: TGCAGTGCTAGAGGGCTAGCGGGGCTCGGGAAGACGTACGAGCAGTACTTC

j_call: TRBJ2-5
clone_size: -
v_call: TRBV30
d_call: TRBD2
cdr3_length: 12
cdr3_aa: CAWGLAFETQYF
cdr3_nt: TGTGCCTGGGGACTAGCGTTTGAGACCCAGTACTTC

j_call: TRBJ1-2
clone_size: few
v_call: TRBV7-9
d_call: -
cdr3_length: 17
cdr3_aa: CASSLGGATKANYGYTF
cdr3_nt: TGTGCCAGCAGCCTAGGCGGGGCGACTAAAGCTAACTATGGCTACACCTTC

j_call: TRBJ1-2
clone_size: many
v_call: TRBV7-2
d_call: TRBD1
cdr3_length: 14
cdr3_aa: CASSLMRTGDGYTF
cdr3_nt: TGTGCCAGCAGCTTGATGAGGACAGGGGACGGCTACACCTTC

j_call: TRBJ2-5
clone_size: many
v_call: TRBV29-1
d_call: -
cdr3_length: 12
cdr3_aa: CSVEDSQETQYF
cdr3_nt: TGCAGCGTTGAAGACAGTCAAGAGACCCAGTACTTC

j_call: TRBJ2-5
clone_size: -
v_call: TRBV6-1
d_call: -
cdr3_length: 16
cdr3_aa: CASSEEGPYGRETQYF
cdr3_nt: TGTGCCAGCAGTGAAGAGGGGCCTTACGGGAGAGAGACCCAGTACTTC

j_call: TRBJ1-3
clone_size: -
v_call: TRBV6-5
d_call: -
cdr3_length: 14
cdr3_aa: CASSAGQTGNTIYF
cdr3_nt: TGTGCCAGCAGTGCCGGACAGACTGGAAACACCATATATTTT